Shown below are 28 T cell receptor beta chains from a single sample sequenced in a study of blood T cell repertoires in COVID-19 (dated by TCRdb to 2019 to 2021). Preparation of the library involved the immunoSEQ multiplex PCR assay. TCRdb carries this immuneACCESS record with in-frame sequences only. Its versions omit some clonotypes, under half of them owing to an unresolved V gene in the studies checked, with the rest unexplained. The sample table contains some 170,000 clones; only one count was recorded for around 80% of them. Approximately 9.1% of the sample belongs to the ten largest clones. The sequencing input was peripheral blood. Every receptor here comes from an older woman with acute or convalescent COVID-19.

This clone was counted a few times. The chain joins TRBV2 to TRBJ1-5; D not certain. This CDR3 spans 15 amino acids. V lost 4 bases, J lost 1 base, and 11 bases lay in between. Germline values: CDR1 SNHLY, CDR2 FYNNEI. Written as DNA, the CDR3 is TGTGCCAGCAGTGTCGGGAGGGCGAGCAATCAGCCCCAGCATTTT. It codes for CASSVGRASNQPQHF. Filled out from reference TRBV2 and TRBJ1-5, the complete variable domain reads EPEVTQTPSHQVTQMGQEVILRCVPISNHLYFYWYRQILGQKVEFLVSFYNNEISEKSEIFDDQFSVERPDGSNFTLKIRSTKLEDSAMYFCASSVGRASNQPQHFGDGTRLSIL.

The rearrangement joins TRBV19 to TRBJ2-1; TRBD2 matches at 9 bases. CDR3 length: 14 residues. V gave up 1 base and J gave up 12 bases; unmatched junction bases: 7. Germline loops: CDR1 LNHDA, CDR2 SQIVND (reference sequence). CDR3 amino acids: CASSIGGGGAGQFF. The CDR3 region has the DNA TGTGCCAGTAGTATAGGTGGCGGGGGGGCTGGGCAGTTCTTC.

V is TRBV2 and J is TRBJ1-1, with TRBD1 identical over 10 bases. CDR3 length equals 14 residues. V gave up 4 bases and J gave up 3 bases; unmatched junction bases: 2. CDR1 is SNHLY and CDR2 is FYNNEI in the germline V gene. CDR3 bases: TGTGCCAGCAGTGGACAGGGGGCGGACACTGAAGCTTTCTTT. Its protein product is CASSGQGADTEAFF.

This clone was counted a single time. The chain joins TRBV7-2 to TRBJ1-5; the match to TRBD1 covers 10 bases. Per germline, CDR1 SGHTA and CDR2 FQGNSA. The V segment lost 1 base and the J segment 11 bases; nucleotides outside the gene matches: 8. The CDR3 extends over 15 amino acids. Here the CDR3 reads CASSLGDRGLRAQHF. CDR3 bases: TGTGCCAGCAGCTTAGGGGACAGGGGACTCAGGGCCCAGCATTTT.

The chain links TRBV19 to TRBJ1-6; 8 bases are shared with TRBD1. CDR1 is LNHDA and CDR2 is SQIVND in the germline V gene (reference sequence). This CDR3 has 14 residues. Trimming at V came to 6 bases and at J to 7 bases, leaving 5 bases not matched to a gene. The CDR3 reads CASSGQGRNSPLHF. CDR3 DNA: TGTGCCAGTAGCGGACAGGGAAGGAATTCACCCCTCCACTTT. The variable domain in full, with the rest retrieved from reference TRBV19 and TRBJ1-6, is DGGITQSPKYLFRKEGQNVTLSCEQNLNHDAMYWYRQDPGQGLRLIYYSQIVNDFQKGDIAEGYSVSREKKESFPLTVTSAQKNPTAFYLCASSGQGRNSPLHFGNGTRLTVT.

The chain links TRBV18 to TRBJ2-2; 8 bases fit TRBD1. The CDR3 spans 15 residues. V trimming: 2 bases; J trimming: 8 bases; junction bases outside the gene matches: 7. Germline V CDR1 and CDR2: KGHSH, LQKENI. CDR3 in DNA: TGTGCCAGCTCACCAACCCAGGGGGCTGCGGGGGAGCTGTTTTTT. This encodes CASSPTQGAAGELFF.

The V and J genes are TRBV24-1 and TRBJ1-2; possible D gene TRBD1, 5 bases. The CDR3 covers 12 residues. Germline assignment: CDR1 KGHDR and CDR2 SFDVKD. The V end was cut by 6 bases, the J end by 8 bases, with 12 bases between. The CDR3 region is CATSSGYGGYTF. For the CDR3, the DNA is TGTGCCACCAGTTCAGGGTACGGCGGCTACACCTTC.

This clone was seen only a few times. The rearrangement joins TRBV7-2 to TRBJ2-5; D perhaps matches TRBD1 (5 bases). The CDR3 loop spans 14 amino acids. Germline values: CDR1 SGHTA, CDR2 FQGNSA. The V gene lost 5 bases and the J gene lost 7 bases, with 17 bases spanning the gap. The CDR3 DNA is TGTGCCAGCAGCCCAGGAAGTGTGCAGGGGACCCAGTACTTC. Translated: CASSPGSVQGTQYF. Full variable domain (missing parts from reference TRBV7-2 and TRBJ2-5): GAGVSQSPSNKVTEKGKDVELRCDPISGHTALYWYRQSLGQGLEFLIYFQGNSAPDKSGLPSDRFSAERTGGSVSTLTIQRTQQEDSAVYLCASSPGSVQGTQYFGPGTRLLVL.

The chain is built from TRBV19 and TRBJ1-2; 8 positions match TRBD1. Germline CDR1 and CDR2: LNHDA and SQIVND (reference sequence). V shed 4 bases and J 7 bases; nucleotides not matched to a gene: 8. CDR3 size: 14 residues. The CDR3 DNA is TGTGCCAGTAGTACCCGACAGGGGTTGGGTGGCTACACCTTC. Amino acids: CASSTRQGLGGYTF.

The V call is TRBV6-5, the J call TRBJ1-2, with a tentative D call TRBD1 (5 bases). The germline V gene has CDR1 MNHEY and CDR2 SVGAGI. V lost 6 bases and J lost 5, with 13 bases in between. The CDR3 has 13 residues. CDR3 sequence reads: CASRVGVRYGYTF. The CDR3 DNA is TGTGCCAGCAGGGTAGGGGTGAGATATGGCTACACCTTC.

This chain joins TRBV3-1 (or the pseudogene TRBV3-2) and TRBJ2-6; D is uncertain. Trimming shortened V by 1 base and J by 0 bases, and 10 bases separated the two germline ends. Germline CDR1 and CDR2: LGHDT and YNNKEL (reference sequence). CDR3 length equals 17 residues. In DNA form, the CDR3 reads TGTGCCAGCAGCCAAGGCCCAGTCAGCTCTGGGGCCAACGTCCTGACTTTC. It codes for CASSQGPVSSGANVLTF.

The J gene is TRBJ1-2, the V gene TRBV28, with no clear D. CDR1 is MDHEN and CDR2 is SYDVKM in the germline V gene. Trimming removed 4 bases from V and 4 bases from J, with 7 bases in between. The CDR3 consists of 12 residues. For the CDR3, the DNA is TGTGCCAGCAGTTCTGACACCTATGGCTACACCTTC. Translation gives CASSSDTYGYTF.

The gene calls are TRBV19 and TRBJ1-5, with TRBD1 identical over 9 bases. CDR3 size: 20 residues. Germline trimming cut 5 bases from V and 2 bases from J; bases unmatched to any gene: 19. Germline CDR1 reads LNHDA; CDR2 reads SQIVND (reference sequence). The CDR3 sequence is CASSPLRLTGGQRRNQPQHF. The CDR3 DNA reads as TGTGCCAGTAGTCCCTTACGCCTGACAGGGGGACAGAGGCGCAATCAGCCCCAGCATTTT. Supplemented by reference TRBV19 and TRBJ1-5, the full variable domain reads DGGITQSPKYLFRKEGQNVTLSCEQNLNHDAMYWYRQDPGQGLRLIYYSQIVNDFQKGDIAEGYSVSREKKESFPLTVTSAQKNPTAFYLCASSPLRLTGGQRRNQPQHFGDGTRLSIL.

Here the CDR3 DNA reads TGTGCCAGCAGCCGACAGGAGGTCGGTGAAAAACTGTTTTTT. Translating gives CASSRQEVGEKLFF. This chain links TRBV6-2 or TRBV6-3 with TRBJ1-4, with a tentative D call TRBD1 (6 bases). Per the germline V gene, CDR1 is MNHEY and CDR2 is SVGEGT. Trimming stripped 6 bases from V and 7 bases from J, with 15 bases between. The length of the CDR3 is 14 residues.

This sequence joins TRBV2 and TRBJ2-3, with D maybe TRBD2 (6 bases). In germline, CDR1 is SNHLY, CDR2 FYNNEI. This CDR3 is 13 amino acids long. V lost 6 bases and J lost 2, with 9 bases in between. CDR3 residues: CASRDYYTDTQYF. CDR3 in DNA: TGTGCCAGCAGGGACTACTACACAGATACGCAGTATTTT.

The rearrangement joins TRBV5-6 to TRBJ2-3; 11 bases match TRBD2. The CDR3 consists of 19 residues. Germline V gives CDR1 SGHDT, CDR2 YYEEEE. V gave up 3 bases and J gave up 2 bases; unmatched junction bases: 14. The CDR3 sequence is CASSSGTSGTKIYTDTQYF. As DNA, the CDR3 is TGTGCCAGCAGCTCCGGGACTAGCGGTACCAAAATTTACACAGATACGCAGTATTTT.

The chain couples TRBV15 to TRBJ2-1; 9 bases are a match to TRBD1. The germline CDR1 and CDR2 sequences are LNHNV and YYDKDF (reference sequence). V lost 1 base, J lost 10 bases, and 5 bases stayed unmatched. CDR3 length: 14 residues. CDR3 sequence reads: CATSRGTGGAEQFF. DNA of the CDR3: TGTGCCACCAGCAGAGGTACAGGGGGCGCGGAGCAGTTCTTC.

This chain links TRBV5-4 with TRBJ2-1, with 10 bases identical to TRBD2. Germline V gene data show CDR1 as SGHNT and CDR2 as YYREEE (reference sequence). V shed 2 bases and J 8 bases; nucleotides not matched to a gene: 10. The CDR3 runs to 16 residues. The CDR3 nucleotides are TGTGCCAGCAGCTTCCTAGCGGGAGTTAGGAGTGATGAGCAGTTCTTC. Amino acid sequence: CASSFLAGVRSDEQFF.

The J gene is TRBJ2-2, the V gene TRBV4-2; 12 nucleotides agree with TRBD2. The CDR3 loop spans 18 amino acids. Germline V gene lookup returns CDR1 LGHNA and CDR2 YNFKEQ. The V gene end was trimmed by 7 bases and the J gene end by 4 bases; junction bases not matched to a gene: 13. CDR3 sequence: CASNPGLAGGPGTGELFF. CDR3 DNA: TGTGCCAGCAACCCCGGGCTAGCGGGGGGGCCGGGCACCGGGGAGCTGTTTTTT.

The sample holds one count of this clone. The chain has TRBV6-5 and TRBJ1-5; TRBD1 aligns across 7 bases. The CDR3 runs 14 residues. CDR1 is MNHEY, CDR2 SVGAGI, per germline. Trimming at V came to 8 bases and at J to 4 bases, leaving 8 bases not matched to a gene. The CDR3 region is CASCRDSVNQPQHF. CDR3 nucleotide sequence: TGTGCCAGCTGTCGGGACAGCGTAAATCAGCCCCAGCATTTT.

This clone has a handful of counts. The rearrangement joins TRBV28 to TRBJ1-2, with a tentative D call TRBD1 (6 bases). The germline gives CDR1 MDHEN, CDR2 SYDVKM. The CDR3 covers 16 residues. Deletions cut 5 bases from V and 5 bases from J, with 21 bases between. This chain's CDR3 is CASSSSGVYLLYGYTF. Here the CDR3 DNA reads TGTGCCAGCAGTAGTTCAGGGGTGTACTTACTATATGGCTACACCTTC.

The chain has TRBV3-1 (or the pseudogene TRBV3-2) and TRBJ1-1, with D possibly TRBD1 on 6 matching bases. CDR1 is LGHDT and CDR2 is YNNKEL in the germline V gene (reference sequence). Trimming took 4 bases from V and 4 from J, leaving 10 bases between them. This CDR3 spans 13 amino acids. CDR3 in DNA: TGTGCCAGCAGCCCTCTACAGGGCACTGAAGCTTTCTTT. Translating it yields CASSPLQGTEAFF.

V is TRBV9 and J is TRBJ2-5, with a tentative D call TRBD2 (5 bases). CDR3 length: 13 residues. The ends were cut back, 1 base at V and 4 bases at J, with 8 bases in the middle. Germline CDR1 and CDR2: SGDLS and YYNGEE. The CDR3 DNA follows: TGTGCCAGCAGCGTACTGGGGAGAGAGACCCAGTACTTC. Translated: CASSVLGRETQYF.

The chain employs TRBV3-1 (or the pseudogene TRBV3-2) and TRBJ1-2; 7 positions match TRBD1. V gave up 3 bases and J gave up 4 bases; unmatched junction bases: 5. Germline V gene sequence: CDR1 LGHDT, CDR2 YNNKEL (reference sequence). The CDR3 spans 14 residues. CDR3 loop: CASSHPGGFYGYTF. CDR3 bases: TGTGCCAGCAGCCACCCAGGGGGGTTCTATGGCTACACCTTC.

This clone has only a few counts. CDR3 DNA sequence: TGTGCCAGCAGCTTGACGACAGCGAGCTCTGGAAACACCATATATTTT. This translates into CASSLTTASSGNTIYF. The chain recombines TRBV5-6 with TRBJ1-3; possible D gene TRBD1, 5 bases. This CDR3 has 16 amino acids. V dropped 1 base and J dropped 0 bases, with 11 bases sitting between them. The germline CDR1 and CDR2 sequences are SGHDT and YYEEEE.

This clone was detected only a few times. This chain links TRBV10-3 with TRBJ2-5; TRBD2 matches at 13 bases. V was clipped by 2 bases and J by 4 bases; unmatched bases: 4. The CDR3 totals 16 residues. Germline CDR1 ENHRY, CDR2 SYGVKD. The CDR3 is CAISEGLAGAGETQYF. CDR3 sequence (DNA): TGTGCCATCAGTGAGGGACTAGCGGGAGCTGGAGAGACCCAGTACTTC.

V and J are TRBV24-1 and TRBJ2-1, with a possible D match to TRBD2 (5 bases). This CDR3 has 16 amino acids. The V end was cut by 12 bases, the J end by 1 base, with 21 bases between. The germline gives CDR1 KGHDR, CDR2 SFDVKD. CDR3 protein: CASTREINGSYNEQFF. Here the CDR3 DNA reads TGTGCCTCTACTAGGGAAATTAATGGGTCCTACAATGAGCAGTTCTTC.

The chain links TRBV4-3 to TRBJ1-2; TRBD1 agrees at 8 bases. In germline, CDR1 is LGHNA, CDR2 YSLEER. The CDR3 has 14 amino acids. Trimming removed 4 bases from V and 4 bases from J; junction bases left unmatched: 5. CDR3 nucleotides: TGCGCCAGCAGCCGAGACAGGGGATCCTATGGCTACACCTTC. The encoded protein is CASSRDRGSYGYTF.